Listed below are T cell receptor beta chains from one sample, sequenced in a study of blood T cell repertoires in COVID-19. TCRdb's copy holds only in-frame clones and misses some; the assay was immunoSEQ multiplex PCR. The sample contains about 100,000 clones, about 88% of which appear only once. Sequencing was carried out using peripheral blood. The receptor set was obtained from a woman over 75 with acute or convalescent COVID-19. Each CDR3 is given with its conserved first and last residue. The D gene is left open where the match is weak. The size of a clone is reported for some rows only, either as once, few or many, or as a class for expanded clones.

d_gene: NA; j_gene: TRBJ2-7; len: 14; v_gene: TRBV29-1; abundance: NA; CDR3nt: TGCAGCGCCGCCCCGGGGGTAGGTGGCTACGAGCAGTACTTC; CDR3aa: CSAAPGVGGYEQYF
d_gene: NA; j_gene: TRBJ2-5; len: 14; v_gene: TRBV18; abundance: NA; CDR3nt: TGTGCCAGCTCACCTATTGGACAATCCGAGACCCAGTACTTC; CDR3aa: CASSPIGQSETQYF
d_gene: TRBD1; j_gene: TRBJ1-1; len: 14; v_gene: TRBV4-3; abundance: NA; CDR3nt: TGCGCCAGCAGCCTGACAGGGGGCGCTTCTGAAGCTTTCTTT; CDR3aa: CASSLTGGASEAFF
d_gene: NA; j_gene: TRBJ2-2; len: 14; v_gene: TRBV24-1; abundance: NA; CDR3nt: TGTGCCACCAGTGATTTGCGGGGATCCGGGGAGCTGTTTTTT; CDR3aa: CATSDLRGSGELFF
d_gene: NA; j_gene: TRBJ2-7; len: 14; v_gene: TRBV5-8; abundance: NA; CDR3nt: TGTGCCAGCAGCCGGACAGTCGGTGTCTACGAGCAGTACTTC; CDR3aa: CASSRTVGVYEQYF
d_gene: NA; j_gene: TRBJ1-1; len: 14; v_gene: TRBV7-2; abundance: once; CDR3nt: TGTGCCAGCAGCCTGGGGGGGGCTAACACTGAAGCTTTCTTT; CDR3aa: CASSLGGANTEAFF
d_gene: NA; j_gene: TRBJ2-5; len: 15; v_gene: TRBV7-2; abundance: NA; CDR3nt: TGTGCCAGCAGCTTAGCACAGAGTCCATGGGAGACCCAGTACTTC; CDR3aa: CASSLAQSPWETQYF
d_gene: NA; j_gene: TRBJ1-1; len: 14; v_gene: TRBV4-2; abundance: NA; CDR3nt: TGTGCCAGCAGCCAAGATCTGGGAGGGCCGGGTGCTTTCTTT; CDR3aa: CASSQDLGGPGAFF
d_gene: TRBD1; j_gene: TRBJ2-7; len: 14; v_gene: TRBV10-3; abundance: NA; CDR3nt: TGTGCCATCGGAACAGGGGGGAGAACCTACGAGCAGTACTTC; CDR3aa: CAIGTGGRTYEQYF
d_gene: TRBD2; j_gene: TRBJ2-3; len: 13; v_gene: TRBV2; abundance: NA; CDR3nt: TGTGCCATCTCTAGCGGGAGGGCAGATACGCAGTATTTT; CDR3aa: CAISSGRADTQYF
d_gene: TRBD2; j_gene: TRBJ2-6; len: 18; v_gene: TRBV4-2; abundance: NA; CDR3nt: TGTGCCAGCAGCCAAGTAATAGCGGGAGGGGTCGGGGCCAACGTCCTGACTTTC; CDR3aa: CASSQVIAGGVGANVLTF
d_gene: NA; j_gene: TRBJ1-3; len: 16; v_gene: TRBV9; abundance: NA; CDR3nt: TGTGCCAGCAGCGTAGCAAGTACAGGGCTCTCGAACACCATATATTTT; CDR3aa: CASSVASTGLSNTIYF
d_gene: NA; j_gene: TRBJ1-1; len: 14; v_gene: TRBV18; abundance: NA; CDR3nt: TGTGCCAGCTCACCAGGGCAGACGAACACTGAAGCTTTCTTT; CDR3aa: CASSPGQTNTEAFF
d_gene: TRBD2; j_gene: TRBJ2-3; len: 15; v_gene: TRBV11-1; abundance: NA; CDR3nt: TGTGCCAGCAGCTTATCTAGCGGGAGGGTGGATACGCAGTATTTT; CDR3aa: CASSLSSGRVDTQYF
d_gene: TRBD2; j_gene: TRBJ2-3; len: 17; v_gene: TRBV10-3; abundance: NA; CDR3nt: TGTGCCATCCGCCCGAAAACGGGAGGGCTGGGCACAGATACGCAGTATTTT; CDR3aa: CAIRPKTGGLGTDTQYF
d_gene: NA; j_gene: TRBJ2-7; len: 13; v_gene: TRBV19; abundance: NA; CDR3nt: TGTGCCAGTAGTATAGGCAACTACTACGAGCAGTACTTC; CDR3aa: CASSIGNYYEQYF
d_gene: TRBD2; j_gene: TRBJ2-5; len: 15; v_gene: TRBV19; abundance: NA; CDR3nt: TGTGCCAGTAGTTTCCTCTCGGGGGGCCAAGAGACCCAGTACTTC; CDR3aa: CASSFLSGGQETQYF
d_gene: TRBD2; j_gene: TRBJ2-5; len: 16; v_gene: TRBV4-1; abundance: once; CDR3nt: TGCGCCAGCAGCGGAAACGGACTAGTCGGCGTAGAGACCCAGTACTTC; CDR3aa: CASSGNGLVGVETQYF
d_gene: NA; j_gene: TRBJ1-1; len: 15; v_gene: TRBV27; abundance: NA; CDR3nt: TGTGCCAGCAGTCATCGGTCGGGGGGTTATACTGAAGCTTTCTTT; CDR3aa: CASSHRSGGYTEAFF
d_gene: TRBD2; j_gene: TRBJ2-7; len: 15; v_gene: TRBV5-5; abundance: NA; CDR3nt: TGTGCCAGCAGCCTCGGACTAGCGGGAGCCTACGAGCAGTACTTC; CDR3aa: CASSLGLAGAYEQYF
d_gene: NA; j_gene: TRBJ1-5; len: 15; v_gene: TRBV19; abundance: NA; CDR3nt: TGTGCCAGTAGTACGCAGCAGGGTTACAATCAGCCCCAGCATTTT; CDR3aa: CASSTQQGYNQPQHF
d_gene: TRBD1; j_gene: TRBJ1-1; len: 16; v_gene: TRBV2; abundance: NA; CDR3nt: TGTGCCAGCAGGGGACAGGGGTTCGGAACAAACACTGAAGCTTTCTTT; CDR3aa: CASRGQGFGTNTEAFF
d_gene: NA; j_gene: TRBJ2-5; len: 14; v_gene: TRBV27; abundance: NA; CDR3nt: TGTGCCAGCAGTTTAAGGGGGTACCAAGAGACCCAGTACTTC; CDR3aa: CASSLRGYQETQYF
d_gene: NA; j_gene: TRBJ1-1; len: 14; v_gene: TRBV5-1; abundance: NA; CDR3nt: TGCGCCAGCACCACGCGGCAGGGGAACACTGAAGCTTTCTTT; CDR3aa: CASTTRQGNTEAFF
d_gene: TRBD1; j_gene: TRBJ1-2; len: 13; v_gene: TRBV2; abundance: NA; CDR3nt: TGTGCCAGCGTAGCGGACAGGTCCTATGGCTACACCTTC; CDR3aa: CASVADRSYGYTF
d_gene: TRBD2; j_gene: TRBJ2-1; len: 12; v_gene: TRBV7-3; abundance: NA; CDR3nt: TGTGCCAGCAGCCCTGGAGCGGGAGAGGAGTTCTTC; CDR3aa: CASSPGAGEEFF
d_gene: NA; j_gene: TRBJ2-6; len: 18; v_gene: TRBV4-2; abundance: NA; CDR3nt: TGTGCCAGCAGCCAAGAGATGGGGCAGATCTCTGGGGCCAACGTCCTGACTTTC; CDR3aa: CASSQEMGQISGANVLTF
d_gene: NA; j_gene: TRBJ2-3; len: 14; v_gene: TRBV13; abundance: NA; CDR3nt: TGTGCCAGCAGCTTAGTGGGGGCCCCAGATACGCAGTATTTT; CDR3aa: CASSLVGAPDTQYF
d_gene: TRBD2; j_gene: TRBJ2-2; len: 15; v_gene: TRBV28; abundance: once; CDR3nt: TGTGCCGGACTAGCGGGAGGCTCGAACACCGGGGAGCTGTTTTTT; CDR3aa: CAGLAGGSNTGELFF
d_gene: TRBD1; j_gene: TRBJ1-2; len: 14; v_gene: TRBV5-6; abundance: NA; CDR3nt: TGTGCCAGCAGCACGGACAGGGGGAACTATGGCTACACCTTC; CDR3aa: CASSTDRGNYGYTF
d_gene: TRBD1; j_gene: TRBJ1-4; len: 19; v_gene: TRBV27; abundance: NA; CDR3nt: TGTGCCAGCAGTTCGATTCGGGGACAGGGGAACCGAGGAAATGAAAAACTGTTTTTT; CDR3aa: CASSSIRGQGNRGNEKLFF
d_gene: TRBD1; j_gene: TRBJ1-5; len: 13; v_gene: TRBV12-3/TRBV12-4; abundance: once; CDR3nt: TGTGCCAGCAGTTTAAGACAGGGGAATCCCCAGCATTTT; CDR3aa: CASSLRQGNPQHF
d_gene: NA; j_gene: TRBJ2-2; len: 14; v_gene: TRBV14; abundance: NA; CDR3nt: TGTGCCAGCAGCCAGACGAGGAGCACCGGGGAGCTGTTTTTT; CDR3aa: CASSQTRSTGELFF
d_gene: TRBD1; j_gene: TRBJ1-4; len: 15; v_gene: TRBV13; abundance: NA; CDR3nt: TGTGCCAGCCGGGGTCCGGGACAGGTTAATGAAAAACTGTTTTTT; CDR3aa: CASRGPGQVNEKLFF
d_gene: NA; j_gene: TRBJ1-1; len: 16; v_gene: TRBV4-1; abundance: once; CDR3nt: TGCGCCAGCAGCCAAGGGCGGGACGGGGTGAACACTGAAGCTTTCTTT; CDR3aa: CASSQGRDGVNTEAFF
d_gene: NA; j_gene: TRBJ1-1; len: 16; v_gene: TRBV15; abundance: NA; CDR3nt: TGTGCCACCAGCAGAGGCCCGGGACGGGGGGGCACTGAAGCTTTCTTT; CDR3aa: CATSRGPGRGGTEAFF
d_gene: NA; j_gene: TRBJ1-1; len: 13; v_gene: TRBV4-3; abundance: once; CDR3nt: TGCGCCAGCAGCCAAGATGGCGGGGGGCGAGCTTTCTTT; CDR3aa: CASSQDGGGRAFF
d_gene: TRBD1; j_gene: TRBJ2-4; len: 14; v_gene: TRBV19; abundance: NA; CDR3nt: TGTGCCAGTAGGCAGGGGACAGGGAGGGACATTCAGTACTTC; CDR3aa: CASRQGTGRDIQYF
d_gene: NA; j_gene: TRBJ1-2; len: 15; v_gene: TRBV14; abundance: NA; CDR3nt: TGTGCCAGCAGCCAAGTAGGGGCAGGAAACTATGGCTACACCTTC; CDR3aa: CASSQVGAGNYGYTF
d_gene: NA; j_gene: TRBJ2-2; len: 14; v_gene: TRBV5-1; abundance: few; CDR3nt: TGCGCCAGCAGCTTGATCGGGTTGCCCGGGGAGCTGTTTTTT; CDR3aa: CASSLIGLPGELFF
d_gene: TRBD1; j_gene: TRBJ1-5; len: 14; v_gene: TRBV2; abundance: NA; CDR3nt: TGTGCCAGCAGAGCGACAGGGGGTATCCAGCCCCAGCATTTT; CDR3aa: CASRATGGIQPQHF
d_gene: TRBD2; j_gene: TRBJ2-7; len: 14; v_gene: TRBV9; abundance: NA; CDR3nt: TGTGCCAGCAGCCCCGGACTAGCGGGTGAGGGGCAGTACTTC; CDR3aa: CASSPGLAGEGQYF
d_gene: TRBD1; j_gene: TRBJ1-2; len: 15; v_gene: TRBV7-2; abundance: NA; CDR3nt: TGTGCCAGCAGCTTATTGGGACAGGGGAACTATGGCTACACCTTC; CDR3aa: CASSLLGQGNYGYTF
d_gene: NA; j_gene: TRBJ1-2; len: 16; v_gene: TRBV7-2; abundance: few; CDR3nt: TGTGCCAGCAGCTTTGAGCGCTCGAGAACAGGAGGGTACTACACCTTC; CDR3aa: CASSFERSRTGGYYTF
d_gene: NA; j_gene: TRBJ1-2; len: 14; v_gene: TRBV19; abundance: NA; CDR3nt: TGTGCCAGTGGGTGGACGGGGTATAACTATGGCTACACCTTC; CDR3aa: CASGWTGYNYGYTF
d_gene: TRBD1; j_gene: TRBJ1-5; len: 13; v_gene: TRBV6-5; abundance: NA; CDR3nt: TGTGCCAGCAGATTACAGGGGTTAGACCCCCAGCATTTT; CDR3aa: CASRLQGLDPQHF
d_gene: NA; j_gene: TRBJ2-7; len: 13; v_gene: TRBV5-1; abundance: NA; CDR3nt: TGCGCCAGCAGCGGCGGACAGCTCTACGAGCAGTACTTC; CDR3aa: CASSGGQLYEQYF
d_gene: NA; j_gene: TRBJ1-4; len: 15; v_gene: TRBV7-2; abundance: NA; CDR3nt: TGTGCCAGCAGCTTAGGACAGATTTGGGGTGAAAAACTGTTTTTT; CDR3aa: CASSLGQIWGEKLFF
d_gene: NA; j_gene: TRBJ1-4; len: 13; v_gene: TRBV30; abundance: NA; CDR3nt: TGTGCCTGGAGTCAGGGACTTCATGAAAAACTGTTTTTT; CDR3aa: CAWSQGLHEKLFF
d_gene: NA; j_gene: TRBJ2-7; len: 17; v_gene: TRBV4-2; abundance: NA; CDR3nt: TGTGCCAGCAGCGAGCGTTCGTTGCGGGACGGTTCCTACGAGCAGTACTTC; CDR3aa: CASSERSLRDGSYEQYF
d_gene: NA; j_gene: TRBJ2-3; len: 15; v_gene: TRBV28; abundance: NA; CDR3nt: TGTGCCAGCAGTTCCCAGGACAAACCCACAGATACGCAGTATTTT; CDR3aa: CASSSQDKPTDTQYF
d_gene: NA; j_gene: TRBJ1-3; len: 12; v_gene: TRBV30; abundance: NA; CDR3nt: TGTGCGGCAAAAGTCTCTGGAAACACCATATATTTT; CDR3aa: CAAKVSGNTIYF
d_gene: TRBD1; j_gene: TRBJ2-1; len: 15; v_gene: TRBV11-3; abundance: NA; CDR3nt: TGTGCCAGCAGTTCCGGGACAGGGGGCAGGAATGAGCAGTTCTTC; CDR3aa: CASSSGTGGRNEQFF
d_gene: NA; j_gene: TRBJ1-1; len: 15; v_gene: TRBV6-5; abundance: few; CDR3nt: TGTGCCAGCAGTTCCCGGGGGGGATGGGTTACTGAAGCTTTCTTT; CDR3aa: CASSSRGGWVTEAFF
d_gene: NA; j_gene: TRBJ2-2; len: 13; v_gene: TRBV12-5; abundance: once; CDR3nt: TGTGCTAGTGGTTCAGGGAACACCGGGGAGCTGTTTTTT; CDR3aa: CASGSGNTGELFF
d_gene: TRBD1; j_gene: TRBJ2-7; len: 13; v_gene: TRBV6-1; abundance: NA; CDR3nt: TGTGCCAGCAGTGAAACGACAGGGTACGAGCAGTACTTC; CDR3aa: CASSETTGYEQYF